This TCR beta chain was obtained from a study of technical replicates of blood from several donors. The length of the CDR3 is 17 residues. Trimming removed 1 base from V and 0 bases from J, with 15 bases in between. CDR1 is KGHSH, CDR2 LQKENI, per germline. TCRdb keeps only in-frame clones here, not all; method: immunoSEQ multiplex PCR. Of about 83,000 clones listed, about 90% were seen once; the top ten hold around 0.3%. The sample consisted of T cells isolated from PBMCs. The chain links TRBV18 to TRBJ1-1; D is uncertain. This sequence originates from a human donor in good health. This chain's CDR3 is CASSPQELGSVNTEAFF. The DNA of the CDR3 is TGTGCCAGCTCACCACAGGAGCTTGGGTCGGTGAACACTGAAGCTTTCTTT.